The 29 T cell receptor beta chains below all came from one sample that was sequenced in a study of neoadjuvant anti-PD-1 for oral cavity cancer. Indicated time point: after neoadjuvant nivolumab, at surgical resection. Measured with immunoSEQ multiplex PCR; TCRdb has only the in-frame clones, and not every one. The table has 7,500 to 10,000 clones, around 62% seen once; the top ten hold under 5%. The material was PBMCs, obtained after nivolumab (anti-PD-1) treatment. The source of these receptors is a person aged 40 to 85 with oral cavity squamous cell carcinoma.

CDR3 coding DNA: TGTGCCAGCAGTCCTAGGGACAGGGGCGGGCAGCCCCAGCATTTT. Amino acids: CASSPRDRGGQPQHF. This sequence joins TRBV27 and TRBJ1-5; 10 positions agree with TRBD1. Germline-derived CDR1 and CDR2 are MNHEY and SMNVEV (reference sequence). J gave up 7 bases and V 5 bases, and 8 bases lay outside the gene matches. The CDR3 covers 15 residues.

CDR3 nucleotides: TGTGCCAGCAGCGTAGGTCCTAGCGGGAGAGGAGGCACAGATACGCAGTATTTT. Translation gives CASSVGPSGRGGTDTQYF. This chain connects TRBV9 to TRBJ2-3, with 10 positions matching TRBD2. The CDR3 consists of 18 residues. The V segment lost 0 bases and the J segment 1 base; nucleotides outside the gene matches: 8. Germline-derived CDR1 and CDR2 are SGDLS and YYNGEE.

The chain employs TRBV6-5 and TRBJ2-7; D perhaps matches TRBD1 (6 bases). The V end was cut by 6 bases, the J end by 5 bases, with 14 bases between. Germline V CDR1 and CDR2: MNHEY, SVGAGI. This CDR3 is 13 amino acids long. CDR3 protein: CASSDRTANEQYF. The DNA for the CDR3 is TGTGCCAGCAGCGACAGGACCGCCAACGAGCAGTACTTC.

The sample holds a few counts of this clone. The chain links TRBV10-3 to TRBJ1-1, with 7 nucleotides matching TRBD1. CDR3 length equals 15 residues. V was pared by 5 bases and J by 4 bases, with 10 bases of the junction left unmatched. Germline CDR1 reads ENHRY; CDR2 reads SYGVKD. In DNA form, the CDR3 reads TGTGCCATCAGTCGTGGGGGCAGGGGGGGCACTGAAGCTTTCTTT. Residues: CAISRGGRGGTEAFF.

The CDR3 coding sequence is TGTGCCAGCAGTTATACCACAGGGGAGGATTCACCCCTCCACTTT. This sequence encodes CASSYTTGEDSPLHF. This chain joins TRBV6-5 and TRBJ1-6; 7 bases line up with TRBD1. The CDR3 runs 15 residues. V was clipped by 3 bases and J by 8 bases; unmatched bases: 7. Germline V gene sequence: CDR1 MNHEY, CDR2 SVGAGI.

The chain carries TRBV5-1 and TRBJ2-5; 9 nucleotides line up with TRBD2. V was clipped by 3 bases and J by 3 bases; unmatched bases: 3. The CDR3 runs to 14 residues. Germline V gives CDR1 SGHRS, CDR2 YFSETQ. The CDR3 here is CASSSERGEETQYF. The CDR3 DNA reads as TGCGCCAGCAGCTCCGAGCGGGGGGAAGAGACCCAGTACTTC.

This clone was detected only a few times. The chain is built from TRBV11-2 and TRBJ2-7; a weak D match, TRBD1 (6 bases). The CDR3 has 14 amino acids. The germline CDR1 and CDR2 sequences are SGHAT and FQNNGV. The V gene lost 3 bases and the J gene lost 4 bases, with 13 bases spanning the gap. CDR3 loop: CASSFSDRLYEQYF. In DNA form, the CDR3 reads TGTGCCAGCAGCTTTTCGGACAGACTATACGAGCAGTACTTC.

The J gene is TRBJ1-6, the V gene TRBV5-1, with unresolved D. This CDR3 spans 16 amino acids. Trimming took 0 bases from V and 7 from J, leaving 14 bases between them. The germline gives CDR1 SGHRS, CDR2 YFSETQ. The DNA of the CDR3 is TGCGCCAGCAGCTTGGCCTCGGGGAGTTCGAATTCACCCCTCCACTTT. Translated, it gives CASSLASGSSNSPLHF.

The sample holds a few counts of this clone. The chain recombines TRBV27 with TRBJ2-3; 7 bases are a match to TRBD1. The CDR3 totals 18 residues. J was trimmed by 0 bases and V by 5 bases; bases with no gene match: 14. The germline gives CDR1 MNHEY, CDR2 SMNVEV (reference sequence). The CDR3: CASSKPGQSVLSTDTQYF. The CDR3 DNA sequence: TGTGCCAGCAGTAAACCGGGACAGTCTGTCCTTAGCACAGATACGCAGTATTTT.

The chain is built from TRBV5-5 and TRBJ1-6; tentatively, D is TRBD1 (5 bases). V was pared by 0 bases and J by 0 bases, with 7 bases between. Germline CDR1 and CDR2: SGHKS and YYEKEE (reference sequence). CDR3 size: 16 residues. CDR3 sequence (DNA): TGTGCCAGCAGCTTGGAGGGGTACTCCTATAATTCACCCCTCCACTTT. Its translation is CASSLEGYSYNSPLHF.

This clone was seen once. This sequence joins TRBV6-4 and TRBJ1-6; unclear D gene. CDR3 length: 14 amino acids. The V gene lost 6 bases and the J gene lost 6 bases, with 12 bases spanning the gap. Germline CDR1 MRHNA, CDR2 SNTAGT. This CDR3 reads CASRDHSRNSPLHF. The DNA of the CDR3 is TGTGCCAGCAGAGACCACAGCCGTAATTCACCCCTCCACTTT.

The rearrangement uses TRBV5-1 and TRBJ2-3; 11 positions agree with TRBD2. V lost 6 bases to trimming and J lost 6 bases; unmatched junction nucleotides: 12. CDR3 length equals 16 residues. Germline CDR1 SGHRS, CDR2 YFSETQ. CDR3 sequence: CASTLTAVAGGDTQYF. The CDR3 DNA reads TGCGCCAGCACCCTGACGGCGGTAGCGGGGGGGGATACGCAGTATTTT.

This rearrangement joins TRBV5-4 to TRBJ2-5; D is possibly TRBD2 (6 bases). The V end lost 0 bases, the J end lost 6 bases, and 12 bases lay between the germline ends. The CDR3 extends over 14 amino acids. The germline V gene encodes CDR1 SGHNT and CDR2 YYREEE (reference sequence). As DNA, the CDR3 is TGTGCCAGCAGCTTGGGGGGGGACCTGCAGACCCAGTACTTC. This sequence encodes CASSLGGDLQTQYF.

The J gene is TRBJ1-5, the V gene TRBV19; 7 bases match TRBD1. Germline V CDR1 and CDR2: LNHDA, SQIVND (reference sequence). Losses at the gene ends were 5 bases for V and 2 bases for J; bases not matched to a gene: 18. This CDR3 is 19 amino acids long. CDR3 in DNA: TGTGCCAGTAGTCCTAGGTCCGGGACAGCTCAAGGGCGCAATCAGCCCCAGCATTTT. Its protein product is CASSPRSGTAQGRNQPQHF.

This clone was seen a handful of times. The chain employs TRBV5-1 and TRBJ2-3; D ambiguous. Germline assignment: CDR1 SGHRS and CDR2 YFSETQ. CDR3 length: 11 amino acids. V lost 2 bases, J lost 3 bases, and 1 base lay in between. The DNA of the CDR3 is TGCGCCAGCAGCTTTACAGATACGCAGTATTTT. Amino acids: CASSFTDTQYF.

The chain has TRBV6-1 and TRBJ1-2; D ambiguous. The CDR3 consists of 14 residues. The V gene's germline CDR1 is MNHNS and CDR2 SASEGT. The V and J ends lost 3 bases and 4 bases respectively, with 12 bases between them. The CDR3 DNA reads TGTGCCAGCAGTGAGGTTGCAGGCCTCTATGGCTACACCTTC. Its translation: CASSEVAGLYGYTF.

The chain employs TRBV5-4 and TRBJ2-1; D remains ambiguous. The V end lost 2 bases, the J end lost 9 bases, and 9 bases lay between the germline ends. The germline CDR1 and CDR2 sequences are SGHNT and YYREEE (reference sequence). The CDR3 sequence is 12 residues long. CDR3 in amino acids: CASSFNSFEQFF. The CDR3 coding sequence is TGTGCCAGCAGCTTTAACAGTTTTGAGCAGTTCTTC.

This clone was recorded once. This sequence joins TRBV7-9 and TRBJ1-6; no firm D call. The germline V gene has CDR1 SEHNR and CDR2 FQNEAQ (reference sequence). The CDR3 is 14 residues long. V dropped 1 base and J dropped 4 bases, with 5 bases sitting between them. The CDR3 sequence: CASSLVQYNSPLHF. The CDR3 DNA reads TGTGCCAGCAGCTTAGTACAGTATAATTCACCCCTCCACTTT.

This sequence joins TRBV6-1 and TRBJ1-2, with D unclear. The CDR3 spans 14 residues. Germline CDR1 and CDR2: MNHNS and SASEGT. Trimming pared 7 bases from V and 8 bases from J, leaving 20 bases between. The chain's CDR3 is CASTSRRDASGYTF. In nucleotides, the CDR3 is TGTGCCAGCACCTCCCGGAGAGACGCGTCGGGCTACACCTTC.

The V call is TRBV10-3, the J call TRBJ2-7, with D perhaps being TRBD1 or TRBD2 (5 bases each). Germline CDR1 ENHRY, CDR2 SYGVKD. The CDR3 totals 15 residues. The V gene lost 10 bases and the J gene lost 2 bases, with 21 bases spanning the gap. CDR3 loop: CATRDEGSLAYEQYF. The CDR3 bases are TGTGCCACCCGGGATGAGGGGAGCTTAGCCTACGAGCAGTACTTC.

This clone was observed once. This chain uses TRBV7-9 with TRBJ1-2, with TRBD1 matching over 7 bases. This CDR3 is built from 13 residues. The junction had 4 bases not matched to a gene; V was cut back by 2 bases and J by 7 bases. In germline, CDR1 is SEHNR, CDR2 FQNEAQ (reference sequence). CDR3 DNA sequence: TGTGCCAGCAGCTTAACAGGGGTCGGTGGCTACACCTTC. It yields the protein CASSLTGVGGYTF.

J is TRBJ1-5 and V is TRBV6-6; 7 positions agree with TRBD1. The J segment lost 4 bases and the V segment lost 2 bases, leaving 8 bases of the junction unmatched. The length of the CDR3 is 16 residues. Germline V gene sequence: CDR1 MNHNY, CDR2 SVGAGI (reference sequence). The CDR3 DNA is TGTGCCAGCAGTTACCCTGACAGGGATCGAAATCAGCCCCAGCATTTT. This encodes CASSYPDRDRNQPQHF.

The chain is built from TRBV19 and TRBJ2-3, with a possible D match to TRBD2 (6 bases). V was cut by 1 base and J by 1 base, with 21 bases left in between. The CDR3 covers 19 residues. Germline V gene sequence: CDR1 LNHDA, CDR2 SQIVND (reference sequence). In DNA form, the CDR3 reads TGTGCCAGTAGTATAGGGAAGGCTCTCGGGGGAGGTGGCACAGATACGCAGTATTTT. Translation gives CASSIGKALGGGGTDTQYF. The entire variable domain, with the rest obtained from reference TRBV19 and TRBJ2-3, is as follows: DGGITQSPKYLFRKEGQNVTLSCEQNLNHDAMYWYRQDPGQGLRLIYYSQIVNDFQKGDIAEGYSVSREKKESFPLTVTSAQKNPTAFYLCASSIGKALGGGGTDTQYFGPGTRLTVL.

Only a few counts were recorded for this clone. The chain recombines TRBV14 with TRBJ1-6; no firm D call. V gave up 0 bases and J gave up 4 bases, with 7 bases separating them. This CDR3 is built from 15 residues. The germline V gene has CDR1 SGHDN and CDR2 FVKESK. CDR3 in DNA: TGTGCCAGCAGCCAAGATCGACGGTATAATTCACCCCTCCACTTT. Encoded protein: CASSQDRRYNSPLHF.

This chain uses TRBV6-1 with TRBJ2-1, with TRBD1 identical over 11 bases. Germline CDR1 MNHNS, CDR2 SASEGT. V lost 9 bases to trimming and J lost 7 bases; unmatched junction nucleotides: 5. The CDR3 loop spans 13 amino acids. The CDR3 loop is CASWDRGSNEQFF. In DNA form, the CDR3 reads TGTGCCAGTTGGGACAGGGGGAGTAATGAGCAGTTCTTC.

In this sample, this clone turned up once. The genes are TRBV7-9 and TRBJ1-4; maybe TRBD1 (6 bases). The CDR3 spans 15 residues. Germline loops: CDR1 SEHNR, CDR2 FQNEAQ (reference sequence). Trimming took 5 bases from V and 8 from J, leaving 18 bases between them. The CDR3 DNA sequence: TGTGCCAGCAGCGGGGACATTTTTGGAGGGGAAAAACTGTTTTTT. Amino acids: CASSGDIFGGEKLFF.

The chain carries TRBV2 and TRBJ2-3; D is perhaps TRBD1 (6 bases). CDR3 length: 12 residues. V was cut by 7 bases and J by 7 bases, with 12 bases left in between. Germline assignment: CDR1 SNHLY and CDR2 FYNNEI. The CDR3: CASKMDSYTQYF. The DNA for the CDR3 is TGTGCCAGCAAGATGGACAGCTATACGCAGTATTTT.

In this sample, this clone turned up a few times. The chain employs TRBV5-1 and TRBJ2-7; possibly TRBD1 for D (5 bases). Per the germline V gene, CDR1 is SGHRS and CDR2 is YFSETQ. The CDR3 contains 15 residues. Trimming stripped 0 bases from V and 4 bases from J, with 14 bases between. The CDR3 nucleotides read TGCGCCAGCAGCTTGGCGGCAGGGTACCGTTACGAGCAGTACTTC. It specifies CASSLAAGYRYEQYF.

The genes are TRBV30 and TRBJ2-7; D possibly corresponds to TRBD1 (7 bases). V was clipped by 3 bases and J by 1 base, with 10 bases between them. Per the germline V gene, CDR1 is GTSNPN and CDR2 is SVGIG (reference sequence). CDR3 size: 13 residues. The CDR3 here is CAWRQGRSYEQYF. The CDR3 coding sequence is TGTGCCTGGAGACAGGGGAGGTCCTACGAGCAGTACTTC.